These 18 T cell receptor beta chains were sequenced from one sample in a study of pediatric ulcerative colitis. The assay was immunoSEQ multiplex PCR, and TCRdb's table has in-frame clones only and misses some. The sample records about 36,000 clones, around four fifths being singletons. The sample consisted of blood. These receptors all stem from a girl under 18 with moderate ulcerative colitis.

V gene TRBV5-6 combines with J gene TRBJ2-1, with 9 positions matching TRBD1. This CDR3 has 16 amino acids. The germline V gene encodes CDR1 SGHDT and CDR2 YYEEEE. Trimming took 3 bases from V and 4 from J; bases not matched to a gene: 8. CDR3 DNA: TGTGCCAGCAGCTATCGACAGGGGGGCATGTACAATGAGCAGTTCTTC. Protein sequence: CASSYRQGGMYNEQFF. The variable domain in full, with the rest retrieved from reference TRBV5-6 and TRBJ2-1, is DAGVTQSPTHLIKTRGQQVTLRCSPKSGHDTVSWYQQALGQGPQFIFQYYEEEERQRGNFPDRFSGHQFPNYSSELNVNALLLGDSALYLCASSYRQGGMYNEQFFGPGTRLTVL.

The sample holds one count of this clone. This chain links TRBV7-2 with TRBJ1-1; D possibly corresponds to TRBD1 (6 bases). V was cut by 5 bases and J by 2 bases, with 12 bases left in between. CDR1 and CDR2 from the germline V gene are SGHTA and FQGNSA. The CDR3 is 14 amino acids. CDR3 in DNA: TGTGCCAGCAGCGTAGTGGGGGCAAACACTGAAGCTTTCTTT. The encoded protein is CASSVVGANTEAFF.

V gene TRBV7-6 combines with J gene TRBJ2-5, with 12 bases identical to TRBD2. The CDR3 runs to 17 residues. Trimming took 5 bases from V and 2 from J; bases not matched to a gene: 9. CDR1 is SGHVS and CDR2 is FNYEAQ in the germline V gene. The CDR3 sequence: CASSPGPLAGGQETQYF. The CDR3 DNA sequence: TGTGCCAGCAGCCCCGGGCCCCTAGCGGGGGGGCAAGAGACCCAGTACTTC.

The chain is built from TRBV11-3 and TRBJ2-1, with D possibly TRBD2 on 5 matching bases. The CDR3 has 15 residues. Germline V gives CDR1 SGHNT, CDR2 YENEEA. Trimming shortened V by 1 base and J by 5 bases, and 12 bases separated the two germline ends. For the CDR3, the DNA is TGTGCCAGCAGCTTAGGGATCGCCGGGAACAATGAGCAGTTCTTC. This encodes CASSLGIAGNNEQFF. The full variable domain, with the rest looked up from reference TRBV11-3 and TRBJ2-1, is EAGVVQSPRYKIIEKKQPVAFWCNPISGHNTLYWYLQNLGQGPELLIRYENEEAVDDSQLPKDRFSAERLKGVDSTLKIQPAELGDSAVYLCASSLGIAGNNEQFFGPGTRLTVL.

This chain links TRBV12-5 with TRBJ1-6; D remains ambiguous. The CDR3 is made up of 15 amino acids. The germline gives CDR1 LGHNT, CDR2 FRNRAP. Trimming removed 6 bases from V and 3 bases from J, with 12 bases in between. The CDR3 bases are TGTGCTAGTGGACGAGATTCTGTCTATAATTCACCCCTCCACTTT. Its translation: CASGRDSVYNSPLHF.

This chain connects TRBV6-5 to TRBJ2-7; 8 bases align to TRBD1. Trimming took 11 bases from V and 3 from J; bases not matched to a gene: 12. CDR1 is MNHEY, CDR2 SVGAGI, per germline. The CDR3 totals 14 residues. The CDR3 sequence is CAPDRGRGLYEQYF. DNA of the CDR3: TGTGCCCCCGACCGGGGCAGGGGGCTCTACGAGCAGTACTTC.

V and J are TRBV5-4 and TRBJ2-1, with D possibly TRBD2 on 5 matching bases. Per germline, CDR1 SGHNT and CDR2 YYREEE (reference sequence). V was cut by 0 bases and J by 0 bases, with 10 bases left in between. The CDR3 has 16 residues. The CDR3 protein is CASSLGGRPSYNEQFF. In nucleotides, the CDR3 is TGTGCCAGCAGCTTGGGAGGGCGGCCCTCCTACAATGAGCAGTTCTTC.

A word on this clone: The sample has other DNA sequences that encode this CDR3 too. The chain employs TRBV5-1 and TRBJ1-1; no clear D. Trimming removed 2 bases at V and 1 base at J, with 6 bases between. Germline assignment: CDR1 SGHRS and CDR2 YFSETQ. The CDR3 contains 13 residues. The CDR3 nucleotides are TGCGCCAGCAGCTTAACAGCGAACACTGAAGCTTTCTTT. It is translated as CASSLTANTEAFF.

The chain uses TRBV5-4 and TRBJ2-1, with 10 bases that match TRBD2. The CDR3 length is 15 residues. The V segment lost 1 base and the J segment 9 bases; nucleotides outside the gene matches: 7. CDR1 is SGHNT, CDR2 YYREEE, per germline (reference sequence). CDR3 amino acids: CASSLWLAGESEQFF. DNA for the CDR3: TGTGCCAGCAGCTTGTGGCTAGCGGGGGAGAGTGAGCAGTTCTTC.

The V gene is TRBV5-1, the J gene TRBJ2-2; D is unclear. Trimming shortened V by 0 bases and J by 4 bases, and 4 bases separated the two germline ends. Germline CDR1 reads SGHRS; CDR2 reads YFSETQ. The CDR3 is 13 amino acids. As DNA, the CDR3 is TGCGCCAGCAGCTTGGCGGTCACCGGGGAGCTGTTTTTT. Translating gives CASSLAVTGELFF.

This clone was detected only once. The chain has TRBV7-9 and TRBJ1-2; D ambiguous. The V gene's germline CDR1 is SEHNR and CDR2 FQNEAQ (reference sequence). The V and J ends lost 0 bases and 0 bases respectively, with 11 bases between them. The CDR3 has 16 amino acids. The CDR3 region has the DNA TGTGCCAGCAGCTTAGCCCCGCGGGAGGCTAACTATGGCTACACCTTC. Translated: CASSLAPREANYGYTF.

This clone has just one count. The rearrangement joins TRBV4-1 to TRBJ1-2; D ambiguous. The CDR3 is made up of 15 amino acids. Germline CDR1 MGHRA, CDR2 YSYEKL. V was shortened by 1 base and J by 0 bases, with 9 bases between the two germline ends. In DNA form, the CDR3 reads TGCGCCAGCAGCCAAGTTGAGTTAGCTAACTATGGCTACACCTTC. Residues: CASSQVELANYGYTF.

This chain links TRBV4-1 with TRBJ2-1, with D possibly matching TRBD2 (5 bases). Per the germline V gene, CDR1 is MGHRA and CDR2 is YSYEKL. CDR3 size: 13 residues. V lost 4 bases to trimming and J lost 10 bases, with 14 bases between them. The CDR3 loop reads CASSLAGGREQFF. DNA for the CDR3: TGCGCCAGCAGCCTAGCTGGAGGTCGGGAGCAGTTCTTC.

The rearrangement links TRBV30 to TRBJ1-2, with a weak D call TRBD1 (6 bases). V was shortened by 2 bases and J by 1 base, with 26 bases between the two germline ends. This CDR3 region has 19 residues. Germline loops: CDR1 GTSNPN, CDR2 SVGIG (reference sequence). The DNA for the CDR3 is TGTGCCTGGAGTCCCGCGGACAGTTTTCCTACTATCCTTAACTATGGCTACACCTTC. Amino acid sequence: CAWSPADSFPTILNYGYTF.

J is TRBJ2-2 and V is TRBV6-1; 9 bases map to TRBD2. Unmatched junction bases numbered 6, after V lost 6 bases and J lost 4 bases. This CDR3 spans 15 amino acids. Per germline, CDR1 MNHNS and CDR2 SASEGT. The CDR3 here is CASSVAGVSTGELFF. The DNA for the CDR3 is TGTGCCAGCAGCGTAGCGGGAGTGAGCACCGGGGAGCTGTTTTTT.

This chain links TRBV4-1 with TRBJ2-1; 9 bases map to TRBD2. Germline V CDR1 and CDR2: MGHRA, YSYEKL. Trimming cost V 3 bases and J 4 bases; bases outside gene matches: 10. There are 17 residues in the CDR3. Written as DNA, the CDR3 is TGCGCCAGCAGCCAGGGGCCGACTAGCGGAAAGTACAATGAGCAGTTCTTC. Residues: CASSQGPTSGKYNEQFF.

The chain joins TRBV29-1 to TRBJ2-7, with D tentatively TRBD1 (6 bases). V gave up 2 bases and J gave up 4 bases, with 15 bases separating them. The CDR3 length is 14 residues. CDR1 SQVTM and CDR2 ANQGSEA come from the germline V gene. CDR3 in amino acids: CSVESSGGRYEQYF. The CDR3 nucleotides are TGCAGCGTTGAAAGTTCTGGGGGCAGGTACGAGCAGTACTTC.

The chain employs TRBV11-2 and TRBJ2-5, with D possibly TRBD1 on 6 matching bases. Trimming removed 0 bases at V and 5 bases at J, with 22 bases between. CDR1 SGHAT and CDR2 FQNNGV come from the germline V gene. The CDR3 consists of 18 residues. The CDR3 bases are TGTGCCAGCAGCTTAGATAATTATCGTGGGGGCCTGCAGGAGACCCAGTACTTC. Its translation is CASSLDNYRGGLQETQYF.